This record covers a single T cell receptor beta chain. What it binds is not known. The data originate from a study of tumor-infiltrating lymphocytes in localized non-small cell lung cancer. As for the study in general: Several tumor histologies, both smoking statuses, and some post-neoadjuvant chemotherapy samples were included.

The trim removed 6 bases at V and 8 bases at J, leaving 14 bases unmatched. This CDR3 is built from 15 residues. In germline, CDR1 is MNHEY, CDR2 SVGAGI. The assay was immunoSEQ multiplex PCR, and TCRdb's table has in-frame clones only and misses some. The profile covers fewer than 20,000 clones, with over 70% appearing a single time and around 4.9% taken by the ten largest. Study outcomes and limitations: TCR sequencing covered a subset of patients with enough tissue.

This rearrangement joins TRBV6-5 to TRBJ1-2, with 8 bases lining up with TRBD1. The specimen was lung tumor tissue. The sequence was collected from a human donor with non-small cell lung cancer. The CDR3: CASSPTGASPRGYTF. CDR3 nucleotide sequence: TGTGCCAGCAGCCCGACAGGGGCTTCGCCTCGCGGCTACACCTTC.